Presented here are 9 T cell receptor beta chains from one specimen sequenced in a study of blood T cell repertoires in COVID-19. Profiling relied on immunoSEQ multiplex PCR, and the TCRdb table lists in-frame clones only, not all of them. The sample carries 150,000 to 200,000 clones, around 80% recorded once. Sequenced sample: PBMCs or T cells enriched from blood (not recorded which). These receptors came from a woman in her forties or fifties with acute COVID-19.

As for this clone: Other DNA sequences from this sample encode an identical CDR3 as well. The chain joins TRBV4-1 to TRBJ2-1; TRBD2 agrees at 7 bases. The CDR3 length is 15 residues. Germline CDR1 reads MGHRA; CDR2 reads YSYEKL. Trimming removed 0 bases from V and 7 bases from J; junction bases left unmatched: 6. CDR3 amino acids: CASSQEGRGGNEQFF. In DNA, the CDR3 is TGCGCCAGCAGCCAAGAAGGGCGGGGAGGGAATGAGCAGTTCTTC.

The genes are TRBV6-5 and TRBJ2-6, with D hard to call. This CDR3 has 15 amino acids. Per the germline V gene, CDR1 is MNHEY and CDR2 is SVGAGI. Trimming removed 2 bases at V and 0 bases at J, with 5 bases between. The DNA of the CDR3 is TGTGCCAGCAGTTACCTTAACTCTGGGGCCAACGTCCTGACTTTC. Translated: CASSYLNSGANVLTF.

This clone was counted between two and nine times. The chain is built from TRBV5-1 and TRBJ2-1, with 8 bases that match TRBD2. V lost 9 bases to trimming and J lost 5 bases; unmatched junction nucleotides: 7. Per the germline V gene, CDR1 is SGHRS and CDR2 is YFSETQ. The CDR3 is 13 residues long. The CDR3 DNA is TGCGCCACCCGGGGGGGCACTAACAATGAGCAGTTCTTC. Residues: CATRGGTNNEQFF.

The V call is TRBV6-6, the J call TRBJ1-2; D might be TRBD1 (6 bases). The V end lost 2 bases, the J end lost 8 bases, and 18 bases lay between the germline ends. From germline, CDR1 is MNHNY and CDR2 SVGAGI (reference sequence). The CDR3 runs 15 residues. The CDR3 region is CASSYGSWGLGGYTF. CDR3 DNA: TGTGCCAGCAGTTACGGCAGTTGGGGGCTTGGGGGCTACACCTTC.

The genes are TRBV6-5 and TRBJ1-2, with D perhaps matching TRBD1 (5 bases). Germline V gives CDR1 MNHEY, CDR2 SVGAGI. The CDR3 sequence is 16 residues long. V lost 0 bases to trimming and J lost 6 bases, with 17 bases between them. The CDR3 is CASSYSIQGGSNGYTF. CDR3 sequence (DNA): TGTGCCAGCAGTTACTCGATCCAGGGAGGTTCTAATGGCTACACCTTC.

The V gene is TRBV27, the J gene TRBJ2-7; no firm D call. V was shortened by 8 bases and J by 2 bases, with 16 bases between the two germline ends. The germline V gene has CDR1 MNHEY and CDR2 SMNVEV (reference sequence). This CDR3 is built from 14 residues. The CDR3 DNA is TGTGCCAGCCTGGGCCTTGGGCGTCCCTACGAGCAGTACGTC. Protein: CASLGLGRPYEQYV.

The chain combines TRBV6-6 with TRBJ2-7; 7 bases are a match to TRBD1. The CDR3 is 14 amino acids. The V gene end was trimmed by 0 bases and the J gene end by 2 bases; junction bases not matched to a gene: 1. Germline loops: CDR1 MNHNY, CDR2 SVGAGI (reference sequence). The CDR3 DNA reads TGTGCCAGCAGTTACTCGAGGGGGCCCTACGAGCAGTACGTC. This encodes CASSYSRGPYEQYV.

CDR3 in DNA: TGTGCCAGCAAGGCAGGGATGAACACTGAAGCTTTCTTT. Its translation is CASKAGMNTEAFF. V and J are TRBV6-5 and TRBJ1-1; possible D gene TRBD1, 5 bases. V lost 7 bases, J lost 0 bases, and 9 bases lay in between. There are 13 residues in the CDR3. Per germline, CDR1 MNHEY and CDR2 SVGAGI.

The gene calls are TRBV2 and TRBJ1-2, with no clear D. Germline-derived CDR1 and CDR2 are SNHLY and FYNNEI. The CDR3 spans 12 residues. V dropped 7 bases and J dropped 2 bases, with 8 bases sitting between them. The CDR3: CASTQENYGYTF. CDR3 DNA: TGTGCCAGCACCCAGGAAAACTATGGCTACACCTTC.